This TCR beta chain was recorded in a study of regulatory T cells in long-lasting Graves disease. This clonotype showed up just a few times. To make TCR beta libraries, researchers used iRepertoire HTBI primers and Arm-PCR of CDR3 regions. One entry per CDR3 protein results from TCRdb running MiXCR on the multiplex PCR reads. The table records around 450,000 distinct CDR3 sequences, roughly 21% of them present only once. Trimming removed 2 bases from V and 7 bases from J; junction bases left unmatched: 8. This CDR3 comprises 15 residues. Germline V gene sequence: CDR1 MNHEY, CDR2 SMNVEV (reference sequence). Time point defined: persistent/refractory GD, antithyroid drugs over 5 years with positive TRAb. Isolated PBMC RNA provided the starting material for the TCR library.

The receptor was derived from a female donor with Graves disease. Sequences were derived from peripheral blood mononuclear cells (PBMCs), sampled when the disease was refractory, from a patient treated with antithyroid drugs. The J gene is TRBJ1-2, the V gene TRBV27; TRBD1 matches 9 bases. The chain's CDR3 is CASSLGGTGRAGYTF. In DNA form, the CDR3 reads TGTGCCAGCAGTTTAGGTGGGACAGGGAGGGCTGGCTACACCTTC.